This TCR beta chain was obtained from a study of blood T cells in healthy people across ages. Primers used in a second PCR of about 6 to 11 cycles were a sample-barcoded 5' primer and a J-beta primer mix. In TCRdb, the 5' RACE reads were re-called with MiXCR into one record per CDR3 protein. The sample includes some 1.8 million distinct CDR3 sequences, about 39% of them seen just once. Sequencing was done on a sample of blood. This TCR was recovered from a human donor in good health.

The DNA for the CDR3 is TGCAGTGCTAGACCGATGACAGGGGGCTCCTACGAGCAGTACTTC. This sequence encodes CSARPMTGGSYEQYF. The J gene is TRBJ2-4, the V gene TRBV20-1; 9 nucleotides align to TRBD1. The J call may be wrong; the DNA end is better matched by TRBJ2-7. CDR1 DFQATT and CDR2 SNEGSKA come from the germline V gene (reference sequence). The CDR3 has 15 residues.